Described below is a single T cell receptor beta chain sequence and its context. What it binds is unknown. The data were taken from a study of T cell responses to AZD1222 COVID-19 vaccine. The data were produced by immunoSEQ multiplex PCR, yet TCRdb's version contains in-frame clones alone and is incomplete. The sample contains some 200,000 clones, approximately 90% of which appear only once. Germline V CDR1 and CDR2: SGDLS, YYNGEE. Trimming shortened V by 0 bases and J by 4 bases, and 11 bases separated the two germline ends. This CDR3 region has 14 residues. Overall study results and limits: Spike-specific TCR breadth and depth were elevated following two AZD1222 doses. Nearly half of the spike-specific TCRs reportedly recognize variant regions that carry no mutations. Without day 14 samples, only post-peak T cell repertoires were studied. The CD4 TCRs associated with vaccination extended across spike and predominated at 160-218 and 743-854.

The chain combines TRBV9 with TRBJ2-7; D tentatively fits TRBD1 or TRBD2 (5 bases each). Here the sequenced sample was peripheral blood, taken on day 0 of AZD1222 vaccination. The sequence came from an adult in good health. CDR3 in amino acids: CASSVGGRPYEQYF. CDR3 DNA sequence: TGTGCCAGCAGCGTAGGGGGACGGCCATACGAGCAGTACTTC.